This TCR beta chain was observed in a study of beta chain features in type 1 diabetes. Points from the study as a whole: The naive, central memory and Treg TCRB repertoires showed an apparent similarity that was greater among patients than among healthy donors. The study found moderately but significantly shorter TCRB CDR3s in all four CD4+ subsets of Type 1 diabetes patients. Any role of HLA type in TCRB rearrangement remained unresolved here.

Concerning this clone itself: The target antigen is unknown.

Central memory, naive, regulatory and stem cell-like memory CD4+ cells were sorted by CD45RO/CCR7/CD25/CD127/CD95/CD27. Since all of the isolated RNA was reverse transcribed, expressed TCRB transcripts were what got sequenced. Sequencing was performed with immunoSEQ multiplex PCR; in TCRdb, only in-frame clones are kept and a portion is missing. The repertoire holds a few hundred thousand clones, with roughly 12% as singletons. The germline gives CDR1 GTSNPN, CDR2 SVGIG (reference sequence). This CDR3 spans 13 amino acids. V was clipped by 3 bases and J by 0 bases, with 6 bases between them. The sequenced material came from naive CD4+ T cells from blood. The chain is built from TRBV30 and TRBJ1-3; the D is unclear. This clonotype was obtained from a woman aged 18-29 years with type 1 diabetes. This chain's CDR3 is CAWSSVSGNTIYF. The CDR3 DNA is TGTGCCTGGAGCTCGGTCTCTGGAAACACCATATATTTT.